Included here is one TCR beta chain sequence, with context. This sample was included in a study of somatic mutations in cytotoxic T cells in rheumatoid arthritis. Study overall: Flow cytometry sorted some V beta antibody-stained T-cell populations to nearly 100% purity, V beta1+ cells among them being sequenced for TCRB.

TCRdb's table, derived via immunoSEQ multiplex PCR, lists solely in-frame clones and lacks some. The sample carries roughly 14,000 clones, 90% to 95% recorded once. V lost 0 bases to trimming and J lost 2 bases, with 8 bases between them. CDR3 length equals 14 residues. CDR1 is SGHRS, CDR2 YFSETQ, per germline. Positive selection with magnetic beads achieved the isolation of CD4+ and CD8+ cells, followed by a flow cytometry check of purity. The sequence was obtained from a man in his sixties or seventies with rheumatoid arthritis. Sequencing input: CD4+ T cells sorted from blood. The chain links TRBV5-1 to TRBJ2-5; D is ambiguous. CDR3 sequence reads: CASSLERAQETQYF. CDR3 DNA sequence: TGCGCCAGCAGCTTGGAGCGCGCTCAAGAGACCCAGTACTTC.